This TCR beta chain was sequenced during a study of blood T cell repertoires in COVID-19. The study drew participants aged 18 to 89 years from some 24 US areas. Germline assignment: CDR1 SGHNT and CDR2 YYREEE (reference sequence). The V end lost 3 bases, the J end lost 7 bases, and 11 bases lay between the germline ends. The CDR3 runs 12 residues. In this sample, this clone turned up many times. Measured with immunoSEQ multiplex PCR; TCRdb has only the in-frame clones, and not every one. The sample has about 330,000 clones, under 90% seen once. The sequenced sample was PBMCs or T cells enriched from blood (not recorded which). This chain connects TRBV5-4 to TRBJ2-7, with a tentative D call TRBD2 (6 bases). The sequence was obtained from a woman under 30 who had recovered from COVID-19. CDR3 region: CASSSDRGEQYF. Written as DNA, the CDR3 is TGTGCCAGCAGCTCCGACCGGGGGGAGCAGTACTTC.